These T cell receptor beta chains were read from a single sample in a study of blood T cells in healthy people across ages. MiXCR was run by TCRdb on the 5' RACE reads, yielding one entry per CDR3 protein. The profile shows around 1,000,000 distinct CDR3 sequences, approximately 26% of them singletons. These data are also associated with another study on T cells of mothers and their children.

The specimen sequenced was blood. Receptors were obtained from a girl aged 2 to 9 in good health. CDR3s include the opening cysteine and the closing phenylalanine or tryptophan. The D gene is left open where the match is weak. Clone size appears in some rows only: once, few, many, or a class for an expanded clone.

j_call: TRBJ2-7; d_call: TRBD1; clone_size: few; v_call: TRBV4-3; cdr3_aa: CASSPGTGLGEQYF; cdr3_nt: TGCGCCAGCAGCCCCGGGACAGGTCTTGGCGAGCAGTACTTC
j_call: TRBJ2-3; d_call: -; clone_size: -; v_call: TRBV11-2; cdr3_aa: CASSSLSYSADTQYF; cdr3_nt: TGTGCCAGCAGCTCCCTTAGCTACTCCGCAGATACGCAGTATTTT
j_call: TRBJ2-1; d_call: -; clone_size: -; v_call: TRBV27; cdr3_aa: CASSVEGEFYNEQFF; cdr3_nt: TGTGCCAGCAGTGTTGAGGGGGAATTTTACAATGAGCAGTTCTTC
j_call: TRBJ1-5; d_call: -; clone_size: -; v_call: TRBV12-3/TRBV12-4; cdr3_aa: CASSPPGSVVPQHF; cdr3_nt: TGTGCCAGCAGTCCCCCCGGTTCGGTTGTGCCCCAGCATTTT
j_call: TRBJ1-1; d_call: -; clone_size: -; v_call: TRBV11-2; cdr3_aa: CASSFGPGDTEAFF; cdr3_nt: TGTGCCAGCAGCTTCGGGCCCGGGGACACTGAAGCTTTCTTT
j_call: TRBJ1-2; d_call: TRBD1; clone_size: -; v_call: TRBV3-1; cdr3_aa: CASSGQDVGYGYTF; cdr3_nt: TGTGCCAGCAGCGGACAGGATGTCGGCTATGGCTACACCTTC
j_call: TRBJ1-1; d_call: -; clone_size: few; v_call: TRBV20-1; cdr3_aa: CSAREPNTEAFF; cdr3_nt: TGCAGTGCTAGAGAGCCGAACACTGAAGCTTTCTTT
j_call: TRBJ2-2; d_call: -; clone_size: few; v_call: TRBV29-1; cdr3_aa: CSVVTGNAGELFF; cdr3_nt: TGCAGCGTTGTGACGGGGAACGCCGGGGAGCTGTTTTTT
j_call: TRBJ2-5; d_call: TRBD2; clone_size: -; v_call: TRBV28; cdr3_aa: CASSLASGRSWEPQYF; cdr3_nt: TGTGCCAGCAGTTTAGCTAGCGGGAGGAGTTGGGAGCCCCAGTACTTC
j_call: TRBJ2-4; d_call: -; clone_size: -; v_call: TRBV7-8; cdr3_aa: CASSLAQTGEAKNIQYF; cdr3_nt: TGTGCCAGCAGCTTAGCGCAAACAGGCGAGGCCAAAAACATTCAGTACTTC
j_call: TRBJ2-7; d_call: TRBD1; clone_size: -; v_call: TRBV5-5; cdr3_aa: CAGSLTGTGDPLWEQYF; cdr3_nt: TGTGCCGGCAGCTTGACGGGGACAGGCGACCCCCTTTGGGAGCAGTACTTC
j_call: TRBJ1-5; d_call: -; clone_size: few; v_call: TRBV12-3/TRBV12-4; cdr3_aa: CASSFGVDNQPQHF; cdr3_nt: TGTGCCAGCAGTTTCGGGGTTGACAATCAGCCCCAGCATTTT
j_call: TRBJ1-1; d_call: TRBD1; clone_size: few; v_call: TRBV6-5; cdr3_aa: CASRKDRDRAEAFF; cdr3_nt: TGTGCCAGCAGAAAAGACAGGGATCGGGCTGAAGCTTTCTTT
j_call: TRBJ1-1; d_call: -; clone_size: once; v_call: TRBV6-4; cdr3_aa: CASSDSSRATEAFF; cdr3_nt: TGTGCCAGCAGTGACTCGAGCAGGGCCACTGAAGCTTTCTTT
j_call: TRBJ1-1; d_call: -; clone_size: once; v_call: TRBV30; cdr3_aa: CARSVEGNTEAFF; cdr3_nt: TGTGCCCGGAGTGTCGAGGGTAACACTGAAGCTTTCTTT
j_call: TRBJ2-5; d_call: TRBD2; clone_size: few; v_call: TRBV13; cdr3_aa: CASSPPGGASLETQYF; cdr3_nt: TGTGCCAGCAGCCCCCCGGGGGGGGCCTCCTTAGAGACCCAGTACTTC
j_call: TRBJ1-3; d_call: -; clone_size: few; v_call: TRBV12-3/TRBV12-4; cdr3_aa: CGGRQGNTIYF; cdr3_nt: TGTGGCGGACGACAGGGAAACACCATATATTTT